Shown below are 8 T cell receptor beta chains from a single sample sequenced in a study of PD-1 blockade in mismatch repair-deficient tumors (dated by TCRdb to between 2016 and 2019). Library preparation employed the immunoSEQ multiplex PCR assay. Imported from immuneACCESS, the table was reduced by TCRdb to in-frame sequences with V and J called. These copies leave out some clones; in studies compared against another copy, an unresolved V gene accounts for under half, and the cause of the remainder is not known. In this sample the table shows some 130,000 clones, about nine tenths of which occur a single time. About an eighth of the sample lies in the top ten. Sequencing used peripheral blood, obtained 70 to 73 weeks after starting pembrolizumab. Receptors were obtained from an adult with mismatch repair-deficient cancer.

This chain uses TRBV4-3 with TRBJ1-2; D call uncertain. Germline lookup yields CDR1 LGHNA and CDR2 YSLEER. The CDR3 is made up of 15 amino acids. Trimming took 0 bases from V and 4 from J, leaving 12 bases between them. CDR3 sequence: CASSQEGMSSYGYTF. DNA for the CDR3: TGCGCCAGCAGCCAAGAGGGTATGAGTAGCTATGGCTACACCTTC.

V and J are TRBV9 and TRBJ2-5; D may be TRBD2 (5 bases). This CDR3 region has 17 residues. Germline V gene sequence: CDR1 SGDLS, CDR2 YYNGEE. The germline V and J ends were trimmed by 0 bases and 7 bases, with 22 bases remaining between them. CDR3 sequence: CASSVGGGLGPEGTQYF. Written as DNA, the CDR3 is TGTGCCAGCAGCGTAGGAGGTGGACTCGGACCCGAAGGGACCCAGTACTTC.

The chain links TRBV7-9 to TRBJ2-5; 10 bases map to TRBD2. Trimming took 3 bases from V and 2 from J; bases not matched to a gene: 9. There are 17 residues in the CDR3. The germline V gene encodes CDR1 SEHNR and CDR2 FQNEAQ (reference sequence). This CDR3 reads CASSFIATSGFQETQYF. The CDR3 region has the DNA TGTGCCAGCAGCTTTATAGCGACTAGCGGGTTTCAAGAGACCCAGTACTTC.

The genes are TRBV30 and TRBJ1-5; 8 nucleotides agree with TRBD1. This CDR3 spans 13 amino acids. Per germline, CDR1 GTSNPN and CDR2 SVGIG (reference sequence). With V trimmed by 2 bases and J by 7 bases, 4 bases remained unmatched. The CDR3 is CAWSKAGGQPQHF. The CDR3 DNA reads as TGTGCCTGGAGTAAGGCAGGGGGCCAGCCCCAGCATTTT.

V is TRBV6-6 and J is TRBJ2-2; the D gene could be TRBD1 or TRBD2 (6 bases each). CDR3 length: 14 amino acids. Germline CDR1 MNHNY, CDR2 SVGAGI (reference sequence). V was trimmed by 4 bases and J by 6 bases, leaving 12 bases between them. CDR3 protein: CASSLRGVAGELFF. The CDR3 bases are TGTGCCAGCAGTTTAAGGGGGGTGGCCGGGGAGCTGTTTTTT.

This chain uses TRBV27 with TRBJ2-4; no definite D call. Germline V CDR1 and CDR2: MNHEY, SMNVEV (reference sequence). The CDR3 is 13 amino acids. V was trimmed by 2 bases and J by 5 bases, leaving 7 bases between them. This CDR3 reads CASSLAGENIQYF. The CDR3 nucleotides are TGTGCCAGCAGTTTAGCTGGGGAAAACATTCAGTACTTC.

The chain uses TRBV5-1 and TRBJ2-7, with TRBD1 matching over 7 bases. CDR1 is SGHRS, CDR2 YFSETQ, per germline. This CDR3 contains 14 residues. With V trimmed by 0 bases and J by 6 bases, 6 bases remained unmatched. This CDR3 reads CASSLGTQGVEQYF. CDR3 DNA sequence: TGCGCCAGCAGCTTGGGGACGCAGGGGGTCGAGCAGTACTTC.

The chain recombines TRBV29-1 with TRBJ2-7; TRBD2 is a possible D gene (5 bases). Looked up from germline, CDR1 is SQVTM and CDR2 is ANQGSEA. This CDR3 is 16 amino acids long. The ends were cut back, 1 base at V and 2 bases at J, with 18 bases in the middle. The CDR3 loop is CSVEGVEGKGAYEQYF. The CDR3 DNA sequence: TGCAGCGTTGAAGGGGTAGAGGGTAAGGGCGCCTACGAGCAGTACTTC.